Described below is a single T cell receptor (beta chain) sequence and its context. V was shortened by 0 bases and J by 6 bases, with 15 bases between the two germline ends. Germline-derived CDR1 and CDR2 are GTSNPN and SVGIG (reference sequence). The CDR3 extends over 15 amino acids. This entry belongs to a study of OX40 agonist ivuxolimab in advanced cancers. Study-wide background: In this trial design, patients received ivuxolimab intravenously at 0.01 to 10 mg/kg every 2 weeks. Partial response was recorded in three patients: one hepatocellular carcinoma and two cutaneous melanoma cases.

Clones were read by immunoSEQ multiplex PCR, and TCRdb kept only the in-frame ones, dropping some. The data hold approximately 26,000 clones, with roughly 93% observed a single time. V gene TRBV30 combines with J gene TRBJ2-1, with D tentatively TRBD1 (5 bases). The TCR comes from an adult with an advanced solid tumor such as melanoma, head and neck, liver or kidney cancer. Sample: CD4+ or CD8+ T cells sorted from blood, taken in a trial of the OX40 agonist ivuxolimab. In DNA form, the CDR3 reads TGTGCCTGGAGTGTAGGCAGGGCAGTCATCAATGAGCAGTTCTTC. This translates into CAWSVGRAVINEQFF.